Following are 18 T cell receptor beta chains from one sample sequenced in a study of regulatory T cells in long-lasting Graves disease. This sample's time point: newly diagnosed GD, antithyroid drugs for less than 3 months. The TCR library used RNA extracted from PBMCs. Sequencing libraries for TCR beta were prepared with iRepertoire HTBI primers and Arm-PCR of CDR3 regions. TCRdb reanalysed the multiplex PCR reads using MiXCR and keeps one entry per CDR3 protein. The sample has 440,000 or so distinct CDR3 sequences, about a sixth seen once. This sample also belongs to another study, concerning T cells in Graves' hyperthyroidism and ophthalmopathy.

The sample was peripheral blood mononuclear cells (PBMCs), taken at new diagnosis, from a patient treated with antithyroid drugs. These receptors were collected from a woman in her thirties with Graves disease.

The chain recombines TRBV10-3 with TRBJ2-7; D might be TRBD2 (5 bases). In germline, CDR1 is ENHRY, CDR2 SYGVKD. This CDR3 comprises 12 residues. V was shortened by 8 bases and J by 0 bases, with 8 bases between the two germline ends. CDR3 amino acids: CAIGGVSYEQYF. Written as DNA, the CDR3 is TGTGCCATCGGAGGCGTCTCCTACGAGCAGTACTTC.

The table lists this clonotype with a few counts. The genes are TRBV6-5 and TRBJ1-2, with D possibly TRBD1 on 5 matching bases. The V end lost 4 bases, the J end lost 8 bases, and 17 bases lay between the germline ends. The CDR3 loop spans 14 amino acids. The V gene's germline CDR1 is MNHEY and CDR2 SVGAGI. Written as DNA, the CDR3 is TGTGCCAGCAGTTTTATTCCCGGGGACCAGGGCTACACCTTC. Translated: CASSFIPGDQGYTF.

The CDR3 is CASQDRGSSPSGNTIYF. The CDR3 region has the DNA TGCGCCTCACAGGACAGGGGATCATCCCCCTCTGGAAACACCATATATTTT. The V call is TRBV4-1, the J call TRBJ1-3; TRBD1 matches at 9 bases. Germline CDR1 is MGHRA and CDR2 is YSYEKL. This CDR3 is 17 amino acids long. Trimming removed 11 bases from V and 0 bases from J; junction bases left unmatched: 14.

This clonotype occurred a few times. The chain couples TRBV7-9 to TRBJ1-6; D is undetermined. This CDR3 has 15 amino acids. CDR1 and CDR2 (germline): SEHNR, FQNEAQ (reference sequence). Trimming pared 1 base from V and 7 bases from J, leaving 11 bases between. The CDR3 reads CASSLVAGANSPLHF. CDR3 bases: TGTGCCAGCAGCTTAGTTGCAGGCGCCAATTCACCCCTCCACTTT.

This clonotype was seen at least ten times. V is TRBV28 and J is TRBJ2-7; no firm D call. The CDR3 length is 13 residues. V lost 7 bases to trimming and J lost 0 bases, with 10 bases between them. CDR1 MDHEN and CDR2 SYDVKM come from the germline V gene. The CDR3 DNA follows: TGTGCCAGCAACGAACCCTCCTCCTACGAGCAGTACTTC. Encoded protein: CASNEPSSYEQYF. Supplemented by reference TRBV28 and TRBJ2-7, the full variable domain reads DVKVTQSSRYLVKRTGEKVFLECVQDMDHENMFWYRQDPGLGLRLIYFSYDVKMKEKGDIPEGYSVSREKKERFSLILESASTNQTSMYLCASNEPSSYEQYFGPGTRLTVT.

This clonotype was counted at least ten times. The V call is TRBV20-1, the J call TRBJ2-1; no reliable D call. Between the trimmed V and J ends, which lost 0 bases and 1 base, there was a span of 10 bases. This CDR3 region has 15 residues. Germline loops: CDR1 DFQATT, CDR2 SNEGSKA (reference sequence). CDR3 in DNA: TGCAGTGCTAGAGATGGGCGGCCTTCCTACAATGAGCAGTTCTTC. This gives the protein CSARDGRPSYNEQFF.

Ten or more counts support this clonotype. This chain uses TRBV28 with TRBJ1-1; D may be TRBD1 (5 bases). The CDR3 extends over 16 amino acids. The V gene lost 6 bases and the J gene lost 1 base, with 18 bases spanning the gap. Germline lookup yields CDR1 MDHEN and CDR2 SYDVKM. CDR3 in DNA: TGTGCCAGCAGAAAACACCAGGACGGGGCGAACACTGAAGCTTTCTTT. Residues: CASRKHQDGANTEAFF.

This clonotype was seen at least ten times. The rearrangement joins TRBV2 to TRBJ1-1, with no clear D. V dropped 7 bases and J dropped 0 bases, with 12 bases sitting between them. The V gene's germline CDR1 is SNHLY and CDR2 FYNNEI. This CDR3 region has 14 residues. In DNA, the CDR3 is TGTGCCAGCATGATGCGGGAATTGAACACTGAAGCTTTCTTT. Amino acid sequence: CASMMRELNTEAFF.

This clonotype was recorded a few times. V is TRBV5-1 and J is TRBJ2-3, with unresolved D. This CDR3 contains 16 residues. Looked up from germline, CDR1 is SGHRS and CDR2 is YFSETQ. Trimming stripped 0 bases from V and 2 bases from J, with 13 bases between. The CDR3 DNA sequence: TGCGCCAGCAGCTTGGAGGGCAGCGCGAACACAGATACGCAGTATTTT. This sequence encodes CASSLEGSANTDTQYF.

This clonotype was recorded many times. The chain carries TRBV10-3 and TRBJ2-7; 9 bases align to TRBD2. Trimming removed 7 bases from V and 0 bases from J; junction bases left unmatched: 10. The CDR3 sequence is 16 residues long. Germline values: CDR1 ENHRY, CDR2 SYGVKD. The chain's CDR3 is CAINNGLAGSSYEQYF. The CDR3 coding sequence is TGTGCCATCAATAACGGCCTAGCGGGGTCCTCCTACGAGCAGTACTTC.

This clonotype was observed many times. This chain uses TRBV18 with TRBJ2-5; 8 bases fit TRBD1. Germline V gene sequence: CDR1 KGHSH, CDR2 LQKENI. The CDR3 has 14 amino acids. V dropped 3 bases and J dropped 4; count of bases not matched to a gene: 4. The CDR3 here is CASSPLTGAETQYF. The CDR3 DNA sequence: TGTGCCAGCTCACCGTTGACAGGGGCAGAGACCCAGTACTTC.

This clonotype was seen repeatedly, ten times or more. V gene TRBV12-3 or TRBV12-4 combines with J gene TRBJ2-1; 7 nucleotides align to TRBD2. This CDR3 comprises 16 residues. Trimming cost V 6 bases and J 0 bases; bases outside gene matches: 8. CDR3 sequence reads: CASSPASGSSYNEQFF. The DNA for the CDR3 is TGTGCCAGCAGCCCTGCTAGCGGTAGCTCCTACAATGAGCAGTTCTTC.

This clonotype was seen at least ten times. The rearrangement links TRBV7-2 to TRBJ2-5, with TRBD2 matching 8 bases. The germline V gene has CDR1 SGHTA and CDR2 FQGNSA. The CDR3 consists of 16 residues. The trim removed 2 bases at V and 5 bases at J, leaving 10 bases unmatched. The CDR3 nucleotides are TGTGCCAGCAGCTTACTCCCAGCGGGGGCCGGGGAGACCCAGTACTTC. Protein: CASSLLPAGAGETQYF.

This clonotype was counted ten times or more. V usage is TRBV18 and J usage is TRBJ2-7, with D hard to call. In germline, CDR1 is KGHSH, CDR2 LQKENI. V shed 2 bases and J shed 7 bases, with 18 bases lying between them. The CDR3 has 15 residues. The DNA for the CDR3 is TGTGCCAGCTCACCAGCCTCACTTGGGGTAGGGGAGCAGTACTTC. Its translation: CASSPASLGVGEQYF.

Points on this clonotype: A single base separates this from a much larger clone, so it may be a read error. This sequence joins TRBV6-1 and TRBJ1-1, with 7 bases lining up with TRBD1. V lost 6 bases and J lost 0; bases outside the gene matches: 7. CDR1 and CDR2 (germline): MNHNS, SASEGT. This CDR3 comprises 15 residues. The CDR3 here is CASRLDREMNTEAFF. CDR3 DNA: TGTGCCAGCAGACTAGACAGGGAAATGAACACTGAAGCTTTCTTT.

There are many counts of this clonotype. The chain has TRBV12-3 or TRBV12-4 and TRBJ2-5; D unclear. The V and J ends lost 3 bases and 2 bases respectively, with 10 bases between them. The CDR3 length is 14 residues. The CDR3 nucleotides read TGTGCCAGCAGTTTCCTGACACAGCAAGAGACCCAGTACTTC. Protein product: CASSFLTQQETQYF.

This clonotype was seen only a few times. Its ends do not fully match the called genes, so a read error is possible. The chain is built from TRBV6-1 and TRBJ1-6, with unresolved D. The CDR3 consists of 11 residues. The germline V gene has CDR1 MNHNS and CDR2 SASEGT. DNA of the CDR3: TGTGCCAGCAGTCAAGGAAACCCCCCCCACTTT. Its translation is CASSQGNPPHF.

In its sample, this clonotype was seen many times. The rearrangement links TRBV20-1 to TRBJ2-1; 12 nucleotides match TRBD2. Trimming removed 5 bases from V and 8 bases from J; junction bases left unmatched: 13. The germline V gene has CDR1 DFQATT and CDR2 SNEGSKA (reference sequence). The CDR3 totals 16 residues. CDR3 in amino acids: CSADGGFRTSGDEQFF. CDR3 nucleotide sequence: TGCAGTGCTGACGGCGGGTTCAGGACTAGCGGGGATGAGCAGTTCTTC.